This TCR beta chain was found in a study of T cells after yellow fever vaccination. Study in general: Libraries from low-cell-number fractions were prepared with the SMART-Seq v4 Ultra Low Input RNA kit. Study findings and constraints: Clones from primary vaccination mostly reappeared after the booster (less than 98% CD4, approximately 91% CD8). A small proportion of clonotypes was detected in both the CD4 and CD8 compartments.

From germline, CDR1 is KGHDR and CDR2 SFDVKD. The length of the CDR3 is 14 residues. With 9 bases clipped from V and 6 bases from J, the junction kept 12 bases outside the gene matches. A 5'RACE template-switching step, the method used to make TCR cDNA, added a universal primer site and UMIs. TCRdb reprocessed the 5' RACE reads with MiXCR, giving one entry per CDR3 protein. The data hold some 400,000 distinct CDR3 sequences, with roughly 20% observed a single time. Points on this clonotype: The target antigen is unknown.

The source material was PBMCs, sampled before the yellow fever booster vaccination. This TCR derives from a man aged 18-30 years who received the YFV17D yellow fever vaccine. The chain has TRBV24-1 and TRBJ1-2; 7 bases are a match to TRBD1. CDR3 DNA sequence: TGTGCCACCCAATTGGGCGACAGGGACGATGGCTACACCTTC. Translated: CATQLGDRDDGYTF.